These 5 T cell receptor beta chains came from one sample sequenced in a study of blood T cell repertoires in COVID-19. Produced via immunoSEQ multiplex PCR; TCRdb's table is partial and in-frame only. Here the sample spans just under 75,000 clones, approximately 83% being singletons. Sequencing was carried out using peripheral blood. These receptor sequences come from a man of 80 years or more with active or convalescent COVID-19.

The chain recombines TRBV6-2 or TRBV6-3 with TRBJ2-7, with D uncertain. Trimming shortened V by 3 bases and J by 7 bases, and 10 bases separated the two germline ends. The CDR3 is made up of 12 amino acids. Germline CDR1 reads MNHEY; CDR2 reads SVGEGT. CDR3 region: CASSYAIREQYF. The CDR3 DNA sequence: TGTGCCAGCAGTTATGCTATCCGAGAGCAGTACTTC.

The chain employs TRBV27 and TRBJ2-2; maybe TRBD1 (5 bases). The length of the CDR3 is 15 residues. The V end lost 7 bases, the J end lost 5 bases, and 17 bases lay between the germline ends. Germline CDR1 reads MNHEY; CDR2 reads SMNVEV (reference sequence). CDR3 loop: CASKVGQGRTGELFF. CDR3 DNA sequence: TGTGCCAGCAAGGTGGGGCAGGGCCGGACCGGGGAGCTGTTTTTT.

The chain combines TRBV30 with TRBJ2-3, with 9 nucleotides matching TRBD1. The CDR3 has 15 amino acids. The germline V gene encodes CDR1 GTSNPN and CDR2 SVGIG (reference sequence). V lost 2 bases, J lost 5 bases, and 8 bases stayed unmatched. This CDR3 reads CAWSSRTGVVDTQYF. The CDR3 bases are TGTGCCTGGAGTTCCCGGACAGGGGTTGTAGATACGCAGTATTTT. Drawing the rest from reference TRBV30 and TRBJ2-3, the complete variable domain is SQTIHQWPATLVQPVGSPLSLECTVEGTSNPNLYWYRQAAGRGLQLLFYSVGIGQISSEVPQNLSASRPQDRQFILSSKKLLLSDSGFYLCAWSSRTGVVDTQYFGPGTRLTVL.

The chain joins TRBV7-2 to TRBJ2-7; D remains unclear. Germline CDR1 is SGHTA and CDR2 is FQGNSA. The V end was cut by 5 bases, the J end by 6 bases, with 8 bases between. The CDR3 length is 11 residues. CDR3 loop: CASSLQLEQYF. CDR3 DNA: TGTGCCAGCAGCCTACAGCTCGAGCAGTACTTC. Supplemented by reference TRBV7-2 and TRBJ2-7, the full variable domain reads GAGVSQSPSNKVTEKGKDVELRCDPISGHTALYWYRQSLGQGLEFLIYFQGNSAPDKSGLPSDRFSAERTGGSVSTLTIQRTQQEDSAVYLCASSLQLEQYFGPGTRLTVT.

This sequence joins TRBV10-3 and TRBJ2-7; a weak D match, TRBD1 (6 bases). Germline assignment: CDR1 ENHRY and CDR2 SYGVKD. With 6 bases removed from V and 1 base from J, the gap between germline ends came to 13 bases. There are 14 residues in the CDR3. The CDR3 sequence: CAISSTGQSYEQYF. The CDR3 nucleotides are TGTGCCATCAGCTCGACAGGCCAGTCCTACGAGCAGTACTTC.